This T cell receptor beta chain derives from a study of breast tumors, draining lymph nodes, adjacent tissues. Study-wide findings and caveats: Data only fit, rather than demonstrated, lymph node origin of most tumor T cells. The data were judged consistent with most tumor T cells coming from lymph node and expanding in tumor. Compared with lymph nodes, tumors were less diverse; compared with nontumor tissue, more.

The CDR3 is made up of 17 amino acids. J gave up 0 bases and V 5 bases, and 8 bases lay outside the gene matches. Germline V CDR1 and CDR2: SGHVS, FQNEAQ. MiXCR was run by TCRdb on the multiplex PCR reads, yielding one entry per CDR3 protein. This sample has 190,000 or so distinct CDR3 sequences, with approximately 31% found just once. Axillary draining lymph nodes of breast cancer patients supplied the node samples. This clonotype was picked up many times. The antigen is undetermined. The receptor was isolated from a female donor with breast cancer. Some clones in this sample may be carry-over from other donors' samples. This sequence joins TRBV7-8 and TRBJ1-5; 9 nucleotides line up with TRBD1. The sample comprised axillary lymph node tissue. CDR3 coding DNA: TGTGCCAGCAGCCCGGGACAGGGCTCCTATAGCAATCAGCCCCAGCATTTT. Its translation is CASSPGQGSYSNQPQHF.